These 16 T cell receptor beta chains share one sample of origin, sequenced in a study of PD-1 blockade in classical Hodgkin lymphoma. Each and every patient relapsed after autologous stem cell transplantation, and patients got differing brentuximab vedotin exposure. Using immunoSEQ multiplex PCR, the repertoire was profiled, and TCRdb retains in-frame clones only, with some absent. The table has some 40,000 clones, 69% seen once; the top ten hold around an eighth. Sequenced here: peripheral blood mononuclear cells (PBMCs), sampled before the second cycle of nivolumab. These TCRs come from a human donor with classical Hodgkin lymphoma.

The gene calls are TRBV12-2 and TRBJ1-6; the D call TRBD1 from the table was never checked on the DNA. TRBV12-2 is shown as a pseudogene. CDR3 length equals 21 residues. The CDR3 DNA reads TGTGCAAGTCGCTTTATTGGAGGGGGGGGACAGGGATTTTATGATAATTCACCCCTCCACTTT. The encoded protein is CASRFIGGGGQGFYDNSPLHF.

The CDR3: CASTMETQYF. The CDR3 bases are TGTGCCAGCACAATGGAGACCCAGTACTTC. The chain carries TRBV6-1 and TRBJ2-5, with D hard to call. The CDR3 contains 10 residues. V was shortened by 7 bases and J by 5 bases, with 5 bases between the two germline ends. Germline CDR1 reads MNHNS; CDR2 reads SASEGT.

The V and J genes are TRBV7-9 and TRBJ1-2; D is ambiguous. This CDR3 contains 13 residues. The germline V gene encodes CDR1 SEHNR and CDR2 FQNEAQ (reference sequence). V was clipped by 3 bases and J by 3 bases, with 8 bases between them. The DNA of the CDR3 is TGTGCCAGCAGCTTTCAGGATGACTATGGCTACACCTTC. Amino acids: CASSFQDDYGYTF.

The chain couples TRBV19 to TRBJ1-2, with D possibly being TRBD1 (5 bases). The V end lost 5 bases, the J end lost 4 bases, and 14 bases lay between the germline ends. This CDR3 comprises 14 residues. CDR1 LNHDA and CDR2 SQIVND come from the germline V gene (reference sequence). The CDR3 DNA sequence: TGTGCCAGTAGTCCCCGAGGGACGTCCTATGGCTACACCTTC. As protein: CASSPRGTSYGYTF.

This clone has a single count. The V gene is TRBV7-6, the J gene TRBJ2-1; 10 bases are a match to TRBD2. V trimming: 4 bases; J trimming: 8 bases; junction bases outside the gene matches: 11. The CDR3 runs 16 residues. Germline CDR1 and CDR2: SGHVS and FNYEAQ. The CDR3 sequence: CASSSSQAGGPYEQFF. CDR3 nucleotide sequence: TGTGCCAGCAGCTCCTCCCAAGCGGGAGGGCCTTATGAGCAGTTCTTC.

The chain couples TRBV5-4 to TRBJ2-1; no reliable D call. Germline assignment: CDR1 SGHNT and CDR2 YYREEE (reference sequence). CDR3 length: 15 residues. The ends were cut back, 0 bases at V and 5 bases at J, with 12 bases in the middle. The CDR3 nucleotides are TGTGCCAGCAGCTTGGGTAGGAATCGCGACAATGAGCAGTTCTTC. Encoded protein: CASSLGRNRDNEQFF.

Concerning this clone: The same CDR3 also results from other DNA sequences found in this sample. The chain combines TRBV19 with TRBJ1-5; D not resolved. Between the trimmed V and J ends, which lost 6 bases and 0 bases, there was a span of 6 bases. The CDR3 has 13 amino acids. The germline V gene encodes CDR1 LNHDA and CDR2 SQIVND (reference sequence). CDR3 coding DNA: TGTGCCAGTAGCCCCTATAGCAATCAGCCCCAGCATTTT. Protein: CASSPYSNQPQHF.

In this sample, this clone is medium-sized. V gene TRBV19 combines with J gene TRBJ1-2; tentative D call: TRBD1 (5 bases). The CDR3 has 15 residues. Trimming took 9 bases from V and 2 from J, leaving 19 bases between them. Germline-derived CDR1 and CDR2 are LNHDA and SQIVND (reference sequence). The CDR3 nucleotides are TGTGCCAGCGGGGGGGAGTCAGGCGGCAACTATGGCTACACCTTC. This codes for CASGGESGGNYGYTF.

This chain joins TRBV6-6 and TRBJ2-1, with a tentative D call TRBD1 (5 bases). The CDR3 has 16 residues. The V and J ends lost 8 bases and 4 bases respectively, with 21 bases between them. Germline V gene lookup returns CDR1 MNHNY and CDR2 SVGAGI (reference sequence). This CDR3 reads CASSDVGREGYNEQFF. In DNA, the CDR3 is TGTGCCAGCTCGGACGTGGGCAGGGAAGGGTACAATGAGCAGTTCTTC.

In DNA form, the CDR3 reads TGTGCCAGCAGCCTTGAGGGACTTAACACTGAAGCTTTCTTT. Encoded protein: CASSLEGLNTEAFF. This chain connects TRBV9 to TRBJ1-1, with a tentative D call TRBD1 (5 bases). From germline, CDR1 is SGDLS and CDR2 YYNGEE. This CDR3 has 14 residues. V lost 4 bases and J lost 2, with 12 bases in between. Combining the CDR3 with reference TRBV9 and TRBJ1-1 gives the whole variable domain DSGVTQTPKHLITATGQRVTLRCSPRSGDLSVYWYQQSLDQGLQFLIQYYNGEERAKGNILERFSAQQFPDLHSELNLSSLELGDSALYFCASSLEGLNTEAFFGQGTRLTVV.

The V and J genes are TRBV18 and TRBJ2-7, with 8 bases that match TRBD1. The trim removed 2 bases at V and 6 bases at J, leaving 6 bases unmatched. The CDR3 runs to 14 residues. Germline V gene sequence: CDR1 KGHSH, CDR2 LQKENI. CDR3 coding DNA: TGTGCCAGCTCACCAATTGGGACAGGAAGCGAGCAGTACTTC. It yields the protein CASSPIGTGSEQYF.

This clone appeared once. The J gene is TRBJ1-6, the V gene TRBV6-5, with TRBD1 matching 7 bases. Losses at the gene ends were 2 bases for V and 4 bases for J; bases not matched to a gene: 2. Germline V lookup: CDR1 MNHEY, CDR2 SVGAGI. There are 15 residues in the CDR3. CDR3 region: CASSYGRGYNSPLHF. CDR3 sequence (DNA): TGTGCCAGCAGTTACGGCAGGGGGTATAATTCACCCCTCCACTTT.

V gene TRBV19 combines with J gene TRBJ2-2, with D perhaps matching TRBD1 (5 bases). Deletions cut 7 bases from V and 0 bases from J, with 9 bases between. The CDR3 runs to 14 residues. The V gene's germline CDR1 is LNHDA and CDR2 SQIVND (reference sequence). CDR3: CASTQGPNTGELFF. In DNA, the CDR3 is TGTGCCAGTACTCAGGGCCCGAACACCGGGGAGCTGTTTTTT.

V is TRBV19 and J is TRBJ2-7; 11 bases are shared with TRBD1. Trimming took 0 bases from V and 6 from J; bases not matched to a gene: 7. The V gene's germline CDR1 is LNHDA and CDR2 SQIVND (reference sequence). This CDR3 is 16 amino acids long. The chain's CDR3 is CASSIDNRDRGGEQYF. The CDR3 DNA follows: TGTGCCAGTAGTATAGACAACCGGGACAGGGGGGGCGAGCAGTACTTC.

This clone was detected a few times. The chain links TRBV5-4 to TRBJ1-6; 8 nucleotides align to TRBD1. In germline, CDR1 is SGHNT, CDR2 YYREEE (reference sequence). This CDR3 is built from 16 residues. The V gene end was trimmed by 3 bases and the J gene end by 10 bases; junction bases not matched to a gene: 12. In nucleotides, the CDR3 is TGTGCCAGCAGCTGGGGGACAGGCCCACCCAACTCACCCCTCCACTTT. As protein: CASSWGTGPPNSPLHF.

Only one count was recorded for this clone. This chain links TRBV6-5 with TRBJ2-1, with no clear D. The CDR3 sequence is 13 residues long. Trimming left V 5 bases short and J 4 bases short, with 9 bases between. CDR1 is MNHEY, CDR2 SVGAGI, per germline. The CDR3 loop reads CASSAQAYNEQFF. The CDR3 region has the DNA TGTGCCAGCAGTGCTCAGGCTTACAATGAGCAGTTCTTC.